Each of the 15 T cell receptor beta chains below was sequenced from the same sample in a study of T cells in Graves' hyperthyroidism and ophthalmopathy (dated by TCRdb to between 2017 and 2020). Library creation used multiplex PCR. These reads were obtained on an Illumina HiSeq 2000. Amplification of TCR beta CDR3 regions was carried out from RNA transcripts. A first-round RT-PCR of the TCR CDR3 used the HTBI primer set with the Qiagen OneStep RT-PCR kit. TCRdb reworked the public reads: Q25 trimming with fastp, MiXCR clone assembly, productive beta chains retained. Identical CDR3 proteins give one entry, which carries the most common genes and DNA. Counted in this sample were roughly 500,000 distinct CDR3 sequences; over 11% of them appeared once. The ten biggest clones cover approximately 5.7% of the sample. The specimen was blood. All receptors derive from a woman aged 25 to 39 with Graves' hyperthyroidism that later progressed to Graves' ophthalmopathy.

Ten or more counts support this clonotype. CDR3 in amino acids: CASSPGTGASSQPQHF. In DNA form, the CDR3 reads TGTGCCAGCAGCCCTGGTACAGGGGCCTCTTCTCAGCCCCAGCATTTT. V is TRBV3-1 and J is TRBJ1-5; 7 positions match TRBD1. The germline gives CDR1 LGHDT, CDR2 YNNKEL (reference sequence). V lost 4 bases, J lost 6 bases, and 12 bases stayed unmatched. The CDR3 sequence is 16 residues long.

With regard to this clonotype: An end of the junction differs from the germline gene, which may be a read error. This chain uses TRBV7-7 with TRBJ1-4; 7 bases fit TRBD1. CDR1 and CDR2 from the germline V gene are SSHAT and FNYEAQ (reference sequence). The CDR3 is made up of 14 amino acids. The CDR3 spells CASSPTGLGEKLFF. The CDR3, as DNA: TGTGCTAGCAGCCCGACAGGGTTAGGAGAAAAACTGTTTTTT.

This clonotype has a count of ten or more. The gene calls are TRBV10-3 and TRBJ2-7; no firm D call. V lost 8 bases and J 0 bases, leaving 14 bases between the germline ends. CDR3 length: 14 amino acids. Germline CDR1 is ENHRY and CDR2 is SYGVKD. CDR3 in DNA: TGTGCCATCGCCAGAGACTCACTCTCCTACGAGCAGTACTTC. It encodes CAIARDSLSYEQYF.

In regard to this clonotype: A read error is possible here, since a much larger clone lies one base away. V is TRBV27 and J is TRBJ1-4, with D hard to call. The CDR3 is 13 amino acids. V gave up 2 bases and J gave up 5 bases, with 6 bases separating them. Germline V gene lookup returns CDR1 MNHEY and CDR2 SMNVEV (reference sequence). The CDR3 nucleotides read TGTGCCAGCAGTTTACGATCGAATGAAAAACTGTTTTTT. Translation gives CASSLRSNEKLFF.

The chain combines TRBV29-1 with TRBJ2-1, with 12 bases aligning to TRBD2. V gave up 7 bases and J gave up 1 base; unmatched junction bases: 8. The CDR3 loop spans 16 amino acids. Per the germline V gene, CDR1 is SQVTM and CDR2 is ANQGSEA. The CDR3 DNA is TGCAGCGATCTAGCGGGAGGGGTCAGGTCCTACAATGAGCAGTTCTTC. Protein sequence: CSDLAGGVRSYNEQFF.

This clonotype has at least ten counts. The chain uses TRBV24-1 and TRBJ2-7; D is uncertain. V dropped 3 bases and J dropped 5 bases, with 10 bases sitting between them. This CDR3 spans 13 amino acids. Germline-derived CDR1 and CDR2 are KGHDR and SFDVKD. The CDR3 coding sequence is TGTGCCACCAGTGATGGGTCCCGAGACGAGCAGTACTTC. It yields the protein CATSDGSRDEQYF.

This clonotype was counted ten times or more. The DNA for the CDR3 is TGTGCCAGCAGCCAAGAGGGGTCTTTCGGTTCACCCCTCCACTTT. Translating gives CASSQEGSFGSPLHF. The chain has TRBV3-1 and TRBJ1-6; D ambiguous. This CDR3 has 15 residues. Trimming removed 0 bases at V and 9 bases at J, with 12 bases between. Germline assignment: CDR1 LGHDT and CDR2 YNNKEL (reference sequence).

This clonotype was counted ten times or more. The chain has TRBV6-1 and TRBJ1-1; D is ambiguous. The CDR3 covers 12 residues. Germline CDR1 and CDR2: MNHNS and SASEGT. V lost 6 bases, J lost 7 bases, and 12 bases lay in between. In nucleotides, the CDR3 is TGTGCCAGCAGCGAGTACGGGGTTGAAGCTTTCTTT. This gives the protein CASSEYGVEAFF.

This clonotype was found many times. The genes are TRBV12-3 or TRBV12-4 and TRBJ1-1, with unresolved D. V lost 3 bases, J lost 6 bases, and 14 bases lay in between. CDR3 length equals 14 residues. Here the CDR3 DNA reads TGTGCCAGCAGTTTTGGTCCAAAGGGCCCTGAAGCTTTCTTT. Translation: CASSFGPKGPEAFF.

The chain recombines TRBV12-5 with TRBJ2-2; TRBD2 aligns across 9 bases. Trimming removed 2 bases from V and 7 bases from J; junction bases left unmatched: 14. Per germline, CDR1 LGHNT and CDR2 FRNRAP. The CDR3 has 18 amino acids. The CDR3 region is CASGLPREAGGKGGELFF. The CDR3 nucleotides read TGTGCTAGTGGTTTGCCCCGGGAAGCGGGAGGTAAAGGCGGGGAGCTGTTTTTT.

V is TRBV10-2 and J is TRBJ2-1; D possibly corresponds to TRBD1 (5 bases). Trimming took 2 bases from V and 10 from J, leaving 9 bases between them. Germline V gives CDR1 WSHSY, CDR2 SAAADI. This CDR3 region has 12 residues. The CDR3 loop reads CASSERQGEQFF. DNA of the CDR3: TGCGCCAGCAGTGAGAGGCAGGGAGAGCAGTTCTTC.

Ten or more counts support this clonotype. The genes are TRBV7-2 and TRBJ2-5; 11 bases are a match to TRBD1. This CDR3 is 16 amino acids long. V lost 3 bases and J lost 2; bases outside the gene matches: 5. Germline lookup yields CDR1 SGHTA and CDR2 FQGNSA. The CDR3 is CASSFGGTGGQETQYF. In DNA, the CDR3 is TGTGCCAGCAGCTTCGGAGGGACAGGGGGTCAAGAGACCCAGTACTTC.

A remark on this clonotype: With a much larger clone just one base away, this may be a read error. The chain has TRBV20-1 and TRBJ1-1; D ambiguous. The V and J ends lost 5 bases and 11 bases respectively, with 12 bases between them. Germline CDR1 DFQATT, CDR2 SNEGSKA (reference sequence). This CDR3 has 10 amino acids. DNA of the CDR3: TGCAGTGCTGGTCGTCCTAGGGCTTTCTTT. Protein: CSAGRPRAFF.

The rearrangement links TRBV20-1 to TRBJ1-4; D may be TRBD1 (6 bases). Germline V CDR1 and CDR2: DFQATT, SNEGSKA (reference sequence). This CDR3 has 13 residues. V lost 5 bases to trimming and J lost 3 bases, with 10 bases between them. Here the CDR3 DNA reads TGCAGTGCTTTGGACAGTCCTAATGAAAAACTGTTTTTT. Translating gives CSALDSPNEKLFF.

The sample holds many counts of this clonotype. The chain joins TRBV5-1 to TRBJ2-7; maybe TRBD2 (6 bases). Germline CDR1 SGHRS, CDR2 YFSETQ. There are 16 residues in the CDR3. Trimming pared 2 bases from V and 3 bases from J, leaving 18 bases between. The CDR3 DNA follows: TGCGCCAGCAGCTTCGCACAAGGAGGGCCAGGCTACGAGCAGTACTTC. Translating it yields CASSFAQGGPGYEQYF.